Listed below are T cell receptor beta chains from one sample, sequenced in a study of T cell responses to AZD1222 COVID-19 vaccine. Clones were read by immunoSEQ multiplex PCR, and TCRdb kept only the in-frame ones, dropping some. This table holds 130,000 or so clones, 85% to 90% found once. This material consisted of peripheral blood, taken on day 0 of AZD1222 vaccination. Receptors originate from an adult in good health. Both conserved end residues are part of each CDR3. Each record gives: D gene, clone size, V gene, J gene, CDR3 protein, CDR3 DNA. The D gene is left open where the match is weak. Size is stated for part of the rows, as once, few or many counts, or as a class when the clone is expanded.

D: TRBD1; size: NA; V: TRBV7-3; J: TRBJ1-4; CDR3: CASSIRGTGDEKLFF; DNA: TGTGCCAGCAGTATCCGGGGGACAGGGGATGAAAAACTGTTTTTT
D: NA; size: few; V: TRBV7-9; J: TRBJ2-1; CDR3: CASSLDQKMARGNEQFF; DNA: TGTGCCAGCAGCTTAGATCAAAAAATGGCTCGGGGCAATGAGCAGTTCTTC
D: TRBD1; size: NA; V: TRBV6-2/TRBV6-3; J: TRBJ2-7; CDR3: CASSRTGTGQQYF; DNA: TGTGCCAGCAGTCGAACCGGGACAGGCCAACAGTACTTC
D: TRBD1; size: NA; V: TRBV7-8; J: TRBJ1-5; CDR3: CASSPRTGSNQPQHF; DNA: TGTGCCAGCAGCCCCCGGACAGGTAGCAATCAGCCCCAGCATTTT
D: NA; size: NA; V: TRBV5-8; J: TRBJ1-5; CDR3: CASTLKGSTGAQHF; DNA: TGTGCCAGCACTCTAAAGGGGTCGACGGGAGCCCAGCATTTT
D: NA; size: NA; V: TRBV7-2; J: TRBJ2-7; CDR3: CASSSMDGPYEQYF; DNA: TGTGCCAGCAGCTCTATGGACGGTCCCTACGAGCAGTACTTC
D: NA; size: NA; V: TRBV29-1; J: TRBJ1-1; CDR3: CSVDSGIVTEAFF; DNA: TGCAGCGTTGACTCAGGGATCGTCACTGAAGCTTTCTTT
D: NA; size: NA; V: TRBV6-6; J: TRBJ1-5; CDR3: CASGGLNQPQHF; DNA: TGTGCCAGCGGGGGGCTCAATCAGCCCCAGCATTTT
D: TRBD1; size: NA; V: TRBV28; J: TRBJ2-1; CDR3: CASSLGTGDHEEQFF; DNA: TGTGCCAGCAGTTTAGGTACAGGGGACCACGAGGAGCAGTTCTTC
D: NA; size: NA; V: TRBV5-5; J: TRBJ1-2; CDR3: CASSLDSGYTF; DNA: TGTGCCAGCAGCTTGGACTCTGGCTACACCTTC
D: TRBD2; size: NA; V: TRBV5-8; J: TRBJ2-2; CDR3: CASSLGSGRNTGELFF; DNA: TGTGCCAGCAGCTTGGGTAGCGGGAGGAACACCGGGGAGCTGTTTTTT
D: TRBD1; size: once; V: TRBV5-4; J: TRBJ2-4; CDR3: CASSLDPGTGSKNIQYF; DNA: TGTGCCAGCAGCCTGGACCCCGGGACAGGATCTAAAAACATTCAGTACTTC
D: NA; size: NA; V: TRBV3-1/TRBV3-2; J: TRBJ2-2; CDR3: CASSHLRGTNTGELFF; DNA: TGTGCCAGCAGCCACCTTAGGGGCACGAACACCGGGGAGCTGTTTTTT
D: NA; size: NA; V: TRBV10-3; J: TRBJ1-3; CDR3: CAISEREPSSGNTIYF; DNA: TGTGCCATCAGTGAGCGGGAGCCCAGCTCTGGAAACACCATATATTTT
D: NA; size: NA; V: TRBV27; J: TRBJ1-1; CDR3: CASSFSQMNTEAFF; DNA: TGTGCCAGCAGTTTTTCACAGATGAACACTGAAGCTTTCTTT
D: TRBD1; size: once; V: TRBV10-3; J: TRBJ2-7; CDR3: CAISVGSGQEDEQYF; DNA: TGTGCCATCAGCGTAGGAAGTGGACAGGAAGACGAGCAGTACTTC
D: NA; size: NA; V: TRBV7-2; J: TRBJ2-5; CDR3: CASSLDSRDGTQYF; DNA: TGTGCCAGCAGCTTAGATTCCAGGGACGGGACCCAGTACTTC
D: NA; size: NA; V: TRBV27; J: TRBJ1-2; CDR3: CASREIHPGRYGYTF; DNA: TGTGCCAGCAGAGAAATCCATCCGGGCCGCTATGGCTACACCTTC
D: TRBD1; size: NA; V: TRBV6-1; J: TRBJ1-1; CDR3: CASSEERDRDTEAFF; DNA: TGTGCCAGCAGTGAAGAGAGGGACAGGGACACTGAAGCTTTCTTT
D: TRBD2; size: NA; V: TRBV7-3; J: TRBJ2-7; CDR3: CASSFQRGYEQYF; DNA: TGTGCCAGCAGCTTTCAGCGGGGCTACGAGCAGTACTTC
D: NA; size: NA; V: TRBV29-1; J: TRBJ2-3; CDR3: CSVLLALGTDTQYF; DNA: TGCAGCGTCCTTCTAGCGTTAGGGACAGATACGCAGTATTTT
D: NA; size: NA; V: TRBV7-2; J: TRBJ1-2; CDR3: CASSPHLDGYGYTF; DNA: TGTGCCAGCAGCCCTCACCTGGACGGCTATGGCTACACCTTC
D: TRBD1; size: NA; V: TRBV12-3/TRBV12-4; J: TRBJ1-1; CDR3: CASSQRDRIEAFF; DNA: TGTGCCAGCAGTCAGAGGGACAGGATTGAAGCTTTCTTT
D: NA; size: few; V: TRBV18; J: TRBJ1-2; CDR3: CASSTDVGAGDGYTF; DNA: TGTGCCAGCTCGACAGACGTCGGGGCCGGCGATGGCTACACCTTC
D: NA; size: NA; V: TRBV12-3/TRBV12-4; J: TRBJ2-7; CDR3: CASSLLSYEQYF; DNA: TGTGCCAGCAGTTTACTCTCCTACGAGCAGTACTTC
D: NA; size: NA; V: TRBV7-6; J: TRBJ1-2; CDR3: CASSFVCPGRCYYGYTF; DNA: TGTGCCAGCAGCTTTGTATGCCCTGGCAGGTGTTACTATGGCTACACCTTC
D: NA; size: NA; V: TRBV12-3/TRBV12-4; J: TRBJ2-2; CDR3: CASTLMTGELFF; DNA: TGTGCCAGCACCCTAATGACCGGGGAGCTGTTTTTT
D: TRBD2; size: NA; V: TRBV19; J: TRBJ2-7; CDR3: CASSIGLAGGVSSYEQYF; DNA: TGTGCCAGTAGTATAGGACTAGCGGGAGGCGTAAGCTCCTACGAGCAGTACTTC